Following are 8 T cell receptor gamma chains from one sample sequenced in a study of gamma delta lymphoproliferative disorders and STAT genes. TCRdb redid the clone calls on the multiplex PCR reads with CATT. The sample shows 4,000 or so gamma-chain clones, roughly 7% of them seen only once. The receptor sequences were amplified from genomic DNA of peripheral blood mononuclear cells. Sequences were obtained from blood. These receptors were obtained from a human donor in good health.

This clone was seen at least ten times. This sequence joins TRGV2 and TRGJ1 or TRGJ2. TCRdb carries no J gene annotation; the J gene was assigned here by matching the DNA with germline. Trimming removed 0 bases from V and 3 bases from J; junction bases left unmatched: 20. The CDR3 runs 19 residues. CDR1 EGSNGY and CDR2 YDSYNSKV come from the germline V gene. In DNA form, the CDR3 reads TGTGCCACCTGGGACGGGTGTGGATGCTGTCTTGAATTTTATTATAAGAAACTCTTT. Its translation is CATWDGCGCCLEFYYKKLF.

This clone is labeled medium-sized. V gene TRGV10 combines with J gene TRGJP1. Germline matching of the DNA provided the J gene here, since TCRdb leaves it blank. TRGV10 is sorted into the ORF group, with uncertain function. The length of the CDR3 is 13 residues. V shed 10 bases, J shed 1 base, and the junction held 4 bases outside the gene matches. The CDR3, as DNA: TGTGCTGCGTTGTCTACCACTGGTTGGTTCAAGATATTT. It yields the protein CAALSTTGWFKIF.

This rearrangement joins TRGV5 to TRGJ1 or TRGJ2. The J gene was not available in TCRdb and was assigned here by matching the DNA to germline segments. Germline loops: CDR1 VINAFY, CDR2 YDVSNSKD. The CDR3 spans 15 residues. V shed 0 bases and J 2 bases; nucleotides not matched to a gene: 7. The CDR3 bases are TGTGCCACCTGGGACAGGCTCTGGGATTATTATAAGAAACTCTTT. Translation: CATWDRLWDYYKKLF.

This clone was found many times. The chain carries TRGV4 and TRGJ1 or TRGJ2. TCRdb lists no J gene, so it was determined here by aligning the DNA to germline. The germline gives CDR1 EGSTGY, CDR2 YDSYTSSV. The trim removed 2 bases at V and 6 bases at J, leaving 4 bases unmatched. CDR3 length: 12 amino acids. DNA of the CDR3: TGTGCCACCTGGGATGAACCTTATAAGAAACTCTTT. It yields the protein CATWDEPYKKLF.

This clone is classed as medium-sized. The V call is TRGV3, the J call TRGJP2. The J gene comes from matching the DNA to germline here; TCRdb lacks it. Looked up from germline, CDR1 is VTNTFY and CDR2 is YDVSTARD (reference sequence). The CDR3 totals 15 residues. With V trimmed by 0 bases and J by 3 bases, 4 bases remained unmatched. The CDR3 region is CATWDRPGSDWIKTF. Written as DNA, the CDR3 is TGTGCCACCTGGGACAGGCCTGGTAGTGATTGGATCAAGACGTTT.

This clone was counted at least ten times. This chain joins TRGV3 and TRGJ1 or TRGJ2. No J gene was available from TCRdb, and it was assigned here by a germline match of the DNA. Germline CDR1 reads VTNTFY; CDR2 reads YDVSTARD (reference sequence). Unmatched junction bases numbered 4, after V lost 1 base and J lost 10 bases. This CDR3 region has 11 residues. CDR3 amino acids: CATWDSLKKLF. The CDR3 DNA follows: TGTGCCACCTGGGACAGCCTCAAGAAACTCTTT.

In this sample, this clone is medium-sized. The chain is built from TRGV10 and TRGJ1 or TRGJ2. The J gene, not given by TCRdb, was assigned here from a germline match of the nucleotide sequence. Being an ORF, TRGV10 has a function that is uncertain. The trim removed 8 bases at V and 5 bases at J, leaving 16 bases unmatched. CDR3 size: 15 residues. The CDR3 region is CAAWDYNPIDYKKLF. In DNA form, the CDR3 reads TGTGCTGCGTGGGATTATAATCCAATTGATTATAAGAAACTCTTT.

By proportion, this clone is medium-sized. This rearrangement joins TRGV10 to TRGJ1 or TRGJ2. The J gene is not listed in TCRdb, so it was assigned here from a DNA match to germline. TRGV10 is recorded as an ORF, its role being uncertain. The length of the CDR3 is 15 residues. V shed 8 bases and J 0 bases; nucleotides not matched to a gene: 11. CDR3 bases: TGTGCTGCGTGGGATTTCCCTTCGAATTATTATAAGAAACTCTTT. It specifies CAAWDFPSNYYKKLF.